A selection of T cell receptor beta chains follows, all from one sample in a study of cytomegalovirus exposure and HLA in healthy donors. The data were produced by immunoSEQ multiplex PCR, yet TCRdb's version contains in-frame clones alone and is incomplete. The repertoire includes roughly 100,000 clones, 79% of them detected once, and approximately 3.8% sits in the top ten. The specimen sequenced was PBMCs. The receptors come from a man aged 50 to 60 in good health and CMV-seropositive. Each CDR3 is given with its conserved first and last residue. A D gene is named only where the DNA matches it firmly. Size is stated for part of the rows, as once, few or many counts, or as a class when the clone is expanded.

size	V	J	D	DNA	CDR3
-	TRBV4-1	TRBJ2-7	TRBD1	TGCGCCAGCAGCCATGCCCGGGACAGGGTTTCCTACGAGCAGTACTTC	CASSHARDRVSYEQYF
-	TRBV18	TRBJ2-3	TRBD1	TGTGCCAGCTCACCTACCGGGACAGCCTCAGGAGATACGCAGTATTTT	CASSPTGTASGDTQYF
-	TRBV10-1	TRBJ2-1	-	TGCGCCAGCAGTGTTGGGGGGAATGAGCAGTTCTTC	CASSVGGNEQFF
few	TRBV9	TRBJ2-7	-	TGTGCCAGCAGCCCAAGACGGACTTTAGACGAGCAGTACTTC	CASSPRRTLDEQYF
-	TRBV5-6	TRBJ2-5	-	TGTGCCAGCAGCTTGTTCGGGGTGCGGGAGACCCAGTACTTC	CASSLFGVRETQYF
-	TRBV27	TRBJ2-7	TRBD1	TGTGCCAGCAGTGCGACCGGGACAGGGGTCTACGAGCAGTACTTC	CASSATGTGVYEQYF
-	TRBV6-1	TRBJ2-5	TRBD2	TGTGCCAGCACCCCCGGGGGGGGGAGGGGAGAGACCCAGTACTTC	CASTPGGGRGETQYF
-	TRBV15	TRBJ2-5	-	TGTGCCACCAGCAGAGGAGAAGCGGAACAAGAGACCCAGTACTTC	CATSRGEAEQETQYF
-	TRBV10-3	TRBJ2-1	-	TGTGCCATCAGGGGGACTGGTACAAACAATGAGCAGTTCTTC	CAIRGTGTNNEQFF
-	TRBV28	TRBJ2-7	-	TGTGCCACCAAACCCGGGACTCCAGTCTACGAGCAGTACTTC	CATKPGTPVYEQYF
few	TRBV14	TRBJ1-2	-	TGTGCCAGCAGCCAAGTGGTAGGGGTGGATGGCTACACCTTC	CASSQVVGVDGYTF
-	TRBV28	TRBJ2-7	-	TGTGCCAGCAGTTTAGACAGCTCCTACGAGCAGTACTTC	CASSLDSSYEQYF
-	TRBV28	TRBJ2-5	TRBD1	TGTGCCAGCAGTAAACGACAGGGGGTGCAAGAGACCCAGTACTTC	CASSKRQGVQETQYF
-	TRBV28	TRBJ1-2	TRBD1	TGTGCCAGCAGTGATCCGGGACAGGGCTTCTATGGCTACACCTTC	CASSDPGQGFYGYTF
-	TRBV6-4	TRBJ2-2	-	TGTGCCAGCAGTGACAGGGGCGTCGGGGAGCTGTTTTTT	CASSDRGVGELFF
once	TRBV7-8	TRBJ2-7	-	TGTGCCAGCAGGAGCGGAACCTACGAGCAGTACTTC	CASRSGTYEQYF
-	TRBV7-2	TRBJ2-2	TRBD2	TGTGCCAGCAGCTCACGACTAGCGGGAGGGCCTGGCGCGGGTGGGGAGCTGTTTTTT	CASSSRLAGGPGAGGELFF
-	TRBV25-1	TRBJ2-7	-	TGTGCCAGCAGTGAAATTTCGGGGGTCGACGAGCAGTACTTC	CASSEISGVDEQYF
-	TRBV28	TRBJ1-4	-	TGTGCCAGCAGGTCAGGGTTGTATGAAAAACTGTTTTTT	CASRSGLYEKLFF
few	TRBV7-9	TRBJ2-5	-	TGTTCCAGCAGCTCAGGCCAAGAGACCCAGTACTTC	CSSSSGQETQYF
-	TRBV29-1	TRBJ2-4	TRBD1	TGCAGCGTTTCGACAGGGGTGGGTATGAATGGCAAAAACATTCAGTACTTC	CSVSTGVGMNGKNIQYF
-	TRBV25-1	TRBJ2-1	-	TGTGCCAGCAGTGAATTTCTAGAGCAGTTCTTC	CASSEFLEQFF
-	TRBV7-7	TRBJ2-1	-	TGTGCCAGCAGTCCCGGGGGTGGCGATGAGCAGTTCTTC	CASSPGGGDEQFF
-	TRBV5-1	TRBJ1-1	-	TGCGCCAGCAGCTTCACACCGAACACTGAAGCTTTCTTT	CASSFTPNTEAFF
-	TRBV7-9	TRBJ2-5	-	TGTGCCAGCAGTACAGGGCAAGAGACCCAGTACTTC	CASSTGQETQYF
-	TRBV9	TRBJ1-4	TRBD1	TGTGCCAGCAGCGGAACAGGGGGCCCTAATGAAAAACTGTTTTTT	CASSGTGGPNEKLFF
-	TRBV29-1	TRBJ2-1	TRBD2	TGCAGCGTCCCCTCGCGGGGGAGCTCCTACAATGAGCAGTTCTTC	CSVPSRGSSYNEQFF
-	TRBV6-5	TRBJ2-7	TRBD2	TGTGCCAGCAGCCGGACTAGCGGGAGAAAAAACGAGCAGTACTTC	CASSRTSGRKNEQYF
-	TRBV7-3	TRBJ2-1	-	TGTGCCAGCAGCGAGACGGGGGACTCCTACAATGAGCAGTTCTTC	CASSETGDSYNEQFF
-	TRBV6-4	TRBJ1-1	-	TGTGCCAGCAGTTCTAGGACAGACGGCACTGAAGCTTTCTTT	CASSSRTDGTEAFF
-	TRBV29-1	TRBJ2-2	-	TGCAGCGTTGTATCCACCGGGGAGCTGTTTTTT	CSVVSTGELFF
-	TRBV5-1	TRBJ2-7	-	TGCGCCAGCAGCTTGGATGCGGAGAGCTCCTACGAGCAGTACTTC	CASSLDAESSYEQYF
-	TRBV7-3	TRBJ2-5	-	TGTGCCAGCAGCTTTTGGCCCCAAGAGACCCAGTACTTC	CASSFWPQETQYF
once	TRBV7-2	TRBJ1-4	-	TGTGCCAGCAGCTTAGTTCAGGGGAATGAAAAACTGTTTTTT	CASSLVQGNEKLFF
-	TRBV7-9	TRBJ1-2	-	TGTTCCAGCAGCTTAGTAGTTTATGGCTACACCTTC	CSSSLVVYGYTF
-	TRBV5-4	TRBJ2-5	-	TGTGCCAGCAGCCCCGGAGGATACCAAGAGACCCAGTACTTC	CASSPGGYQETQYF
-	TRBV27	TRBJ2-7	-	TGTGCCAGCAGTCAAGGGCGGGCTGTGAACGAGCAGTACTTC	CASSQGRAVNEQYF
-	TRBV19	TRBJ2-1	-	TGTGCCAGTAGTATCCGACTTTCCAGCTCCTACAATGAGCAGTTCTTC	CASSIRLSSSYNEQFF
-	TRBV6-5	TRBJ2-7	-	TGTGCCAGCCGTAGCTCCTTTCCCTACGAGCAGTACTTC	CASRSSFPYEQYF
-	TRBV4-1	TRBJ2-7	TRBD2	TGCGCCAGCAGCCAGAACAGCGGGAGCCTATACTACGAGCAGTACTTC	CASSQNSGSLYYEQYF
once	TRBV19	TRBJ2-1	TRBD1	TGTGCCAGTAGTCGAGGACAGGGTACCTACAATGAGCAGTTCTTC	CASSRGQGTYNEQFF
-	TRBV2	TRBJ1-1	TRBD1	TGTGCCGGGTCGACAGGGGTGAACACTGAAGCTTTCTTT	CAGSTGVNTEAFF
-	TRBV5-6	TRBJ2-1	TRBD2	TGTGCCAGCAGCCGGGGACTAGCGTTAAGCTCCTACAATGAGCAGTTCTTC	CASSRGLALSSYNEQFF
-	TRBV7-2	TRBJ2-3	-	TGTGCCAGCAGCTTAGTATGGGGCCCCTATCAGGGGCAGTATTTT	CASSLVWGPYQGQYF
-	TRBV7-8	TRBJ1-5	-	TGTGCCAGCAGCTTAGGTGTCAGCGGTCAGCCCCAGCATTTT	CASSLGVSGQPQHF
-	TRBV11-2	TRBJ2-7	-	TGTGCCAGCAGCTTGAGCGGATCGAATTACGAGCAGTACTTC	CASSLSGSNYEQYF
-	TRBV14	TRBJ2-5	-	TGTGCCAGCAGCCAAGGATGGGCGGAGACCCAGTACTTC	CASSQGWAETQYF
-	TRBV7-9	TRBJ2-1	TRBD2	TGTGCCAGCAGACGGACGGGACTAAGCTCCTACAATGAGCAGTTCTTC	CASRRTGLSSYNEQFF
-	TRBV6-5	TRBJ2-5	TRBD1	TGTGCCAGCAGTTACTTGGACAGGCAGGGGGAGACCCAGTACTTC	CASSYLDRQGETQYF
-	TRBV6-4	TRBJ2-7	TRBD2	TGTGCCAGCAGTGACTCGAAACGGCGGGAGCCGTACGAGCAGTACTTC	CASSDSKRREPYEQYF
-	TRBV5-1	TRBJ2-5	TRBD2	TGCGCCAGCTCCTCGGGGGGTTGGAGAGAGACCCAGTACTTC	CASSSGGWRETQYF
once	TRBV30	TRBJ1-2	-	TGTGCCGGACTGACCAGGGGCACCTATGGCTACACCTTC	CAGLTRGTYGYTF
-	TRBV5-4	TRBJ2-1	-	TGTGCCAGCAGCTTGGCACAGGTCAATGAGCAGTTCTTC	CASSLAQVNEQFF
-	TRBV7-2	TRBJ2-4	-	TGTGCCAGCACCGAAACACCCGCAGCCAAAAACATTCAGTACTTC	CASTETPAAKNIQYF
-	TRBV7-6	TRBJ2-1	TRBD1	TGTGCCAGCAGCGGTGGACAGGGGATCTACAATGAGCAGTTCTTC	CASSGGQGIYNEQFF
-	TRBV2	TRBJ2-5	-	TGTGCCAGCAGTGAAGCGCTCGCGGGGGCTCAAGAGACCCAGTACTTC	CASSEALAGAQETQYF
-	TRBV30	TRBJ2-6	-	TGTGCCTGGGGACCTCAACCGGGGGGGGCCAACGTCCTGACTTTC	CAWGPQPGGANVLTF
few	TRBV18	TRBJ1-4	-	TGTGCCAGCTCACCGGGGCGTGACGAAAAACTGTTTTTT	CASSPGRDEKLFF
-	TRBV7-8	TRBJ1-5	-	TGTGCCAGCAGCTTAGGGCGGATAAGCAATCAGCCCCAGCATTTT	CASSLGRISNQPQHF